This T cell receptor (beta chain) was obtained from a study of identical twins. Study observations and caveats: The more abundant beta clonotypes in cord blood had fewer insertions, and memory repertoires did not show this.

Trimming at V came to 7 bases and at J to 5 bases, leaving 6 bases not matched to a gene. From germline, CDR1 is SGHAT and CDR2 FQNNGV. This CDR3 contains 13 residues. Comment on this clonotype: Its antigen is unidentified.

In TCRdb, the 5' RACE reads were re-called with MiXCR into one record per CDR3 protein. The sample records a few hundred thousand distinct CDR3 sequences, approximately 8.7% being singletons. Material: naive T cells sorted from blood. The clonotype comes from a woman in her forties or fifties in good health. The V gene is TRBV11-2, the J gene TRBJ2-5; the match to TRBD1 covers 8 bases. The CDR3 loop is CASNDRGRETQYF. In DNA form, the CDR3 reads TGTGCCAGCAACGACAGGGGTCGGGAGACCCAGTACTTC.